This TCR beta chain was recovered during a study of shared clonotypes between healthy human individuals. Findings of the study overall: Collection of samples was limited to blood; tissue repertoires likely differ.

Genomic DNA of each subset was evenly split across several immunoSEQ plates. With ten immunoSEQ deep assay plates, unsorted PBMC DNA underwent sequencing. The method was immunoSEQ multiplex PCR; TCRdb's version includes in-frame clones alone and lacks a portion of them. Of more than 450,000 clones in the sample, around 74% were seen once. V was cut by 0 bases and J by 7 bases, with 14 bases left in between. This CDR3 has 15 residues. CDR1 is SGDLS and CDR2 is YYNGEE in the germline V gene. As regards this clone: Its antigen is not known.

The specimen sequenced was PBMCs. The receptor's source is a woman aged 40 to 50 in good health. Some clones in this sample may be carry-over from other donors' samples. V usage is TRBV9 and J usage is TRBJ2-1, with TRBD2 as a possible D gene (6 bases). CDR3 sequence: CASSVAGEWENEQFF. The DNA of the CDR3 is TGTGCCAGCAGCGTAGCGGGAGAGTGGGAAAATGAGCAGTTCTTC.